Shown below are 24 T cell receptor beta chains from a single sample sequenced in a study of cytomegalovirus exposure and HLA in healthy donors. Some clones are missing from TCRdb's copy, which holds only in-frame ones; the method was immunoSEQ multiplex PCR. The sample has over 150,000 clones, 85% to 90% seen once. The sequenced sample consisted of PBMCs. The receptors derive from a human donor in good health.

The chain uses TRBV7-6 and TRBJ2-1; tentative D call: TRBD1 (6 bases). The germline gives CDR1 SGHVS, CDR2 FNYEAQ. This CDR3 contains 16 residues. Trimming took off 5 bases at V and 0 bases at J, with 14 bases between the two ends. This CDR3 reads CASSPTGPSSYNEQFF. CDR3 nucleotides: TGTGCCAGCAGCCCAACAGGGCCGAGCTCCTACAATGAGCAGTTCTTC.

This clone appeared a single time. CDR3 DNA sequence: TGCGCCAGCAGCCTTCAATGGGCGGCTAGCGGGGAAGAGACCCAGTACTTC. Encoded protein: CASSLQWAASGEETQYF. V usage is TRBV4-1 and J usage is TRBJ2-5; 9 bases line up with TRBD2. CDR3 length equals 17 residues. V lost 4 bases and J lost 3; bases outside the gene matches: 12. Germline CDR1 is MGHRA and CDR2 is YSYEKL.

This clone showed up just once. The chain recombines TRBV19 with TRBJ1-5, with D unresolved. CDR1 and CDR2 (germline): LNHDA, SQIVND (reference sequence). The V and J ends lost 8 bases and 0 bases respectively, with 11 bases between them. The CDR3 contains 14 residues. The CDR3 sequence: CASSGAVSNQPQHF. The CDR3 coding sequence is TGTGCCAGTTCGGGAGCCGTTAGCAATCAGCCCCAGCATTTT.

In this sample, this clone turned up a few times. This chain connects TRBV5-8 to TRBJ2-5; no firm D call. The V gene lost 4 bases and the J gene lost 13 bases, with 8 bases spanning the gap. Germline V gene sequence: CDR1 SGHTS, CDR2 YDEGEE. This CDR3 has 9 residues. The DNA of the CDR3 is TGTGCCAGCAGCGTCTTCCGGTACTTC. As protein: CASSVFRYF.

The chain employs TRBV7-6 and TRBJ2-2; 15 positions match TRBD2. The CDR3 consists of 19 residues. Germline V CDR1 and CDR2: SGHVS, FNYEAQ. Trimming took 5 bases from V and 5 from J; bases not matched to a gene: 12. The CDR3 nucleotides read TGTGCCAGCAGCCAACCTACCGGGACTAGCGGGAGGAATACCGGGGAGCTGTTTTTT. Amino acids: CASSQPTGTSGRNTGELFF. Looking up the rest from reference TRBV7-6 and TRBJ2-2 gives the full variable domain: GAGVSQSPRYKVTKRGQDVALRCDPISGHVSLYWYRQALGQGPEFLTYFNYEAQQDKSGLPNDRFSAERPEGSISTLTIQRTEQRDSAMYRCASSQPTGTSGRNTGELFFGEGSRLTVL.

The V and J genes are TRBV5-1 and TRBJ2-5, with D possibly TRBD2 on 6 matching bases. The germline CDR1 and CDR2 sequences are SGHRS and YFSETQ. V was pared by 7 bases and J by 0 bases, with 10 bases between. The CDR3 runs 13 residues. CDR3: CASSGADQETQYF. CDR3 nucleotides: TGCGCCAGCTCGGGAGCAGACCAAGAGACCCAGTACTTC.

In DNA, the CDR3 is TGTGCCAGCAGCCCACCGCATCAGGGGAAAAGCGAAGCTTTCTTT. Amino acid sequence: CASSPPHQGKSEAFF. The chain combines TRBV6-5 with TRBJ1-1, with D possibly being TRBD1 (6 bases). This CDR3 is built from 15 residues. Trimming took off 6 bases at V and 8 bases at J, with 22 bases between the two ends. Germline CDR1 reads MNHEY; CDR2 reads SVGAGI.

This chain joins TRBV5-4 and TRBJ2-7; TRBD2 matches at 7 bases. The CDR3 totals 13 residues. Germline V CDR1 and CDR2: SGHNT, YYREEE (reference sequence). With 9 bases clipped from V and 4 bases from J, the junction kept 10 bases outside the gene matches. This chain's CDR3 is CATRLGGRYEQYF. CDR3 bases: TGTGCCACCCGCTTGGGCGGGAGATACGAGCAGTACTTC.

This rearrangement joins TRBV28 to TRBJ1-5; no clear D. V was pared by 7 bases and J by 3 bases, with 19 bases between. CDR1 is MDHEN, CDR2 SYDVKM, per germline. The CDR3 totals 16 residues. The CDR3 protein is CASMPPGWRDNQPQHF. For the CDR3, the DNA is TGTGCCAGCATGCCGCCCGGGTGGCGGGACAATCAGCCCCAGCATTTT.

The CDR3 sequence is CASSVDRGRFYEQYF. The CDR3 DNA reads as TGTGCCAGCAGCGTCGACAGGGGGCGCTTCTACGAGCAGTACTTC. The V gene is TRBV7-8, the J gene TRBJ2-7, with 10 bases matching TRBD1. The germline CDR1 and CDR2 sequences are SGHVS and FQNEAQ. This CDR3 comprises 15 residues. The V gene end was trimmed by 5 bases and the J gene end by 3 bases; junction bases not matched to a gene: 7.

The DNA for the CDR3 is TGTGCCAGCAGTGAATTCGGAGCGGGAGGGGACAATGAGCAGTTCTTC. Protein sequence: CASSEFGAGGDNEQFF. The chain joins TRBV25-1 to TRBJ2-1; the match to TRBD2 covers 10 bases. The CDR3 has 16 amino acids. In germline, CDR1 is MGHDK, CDR2 SYGVNS. The trim removed 1 base at V and 5 bases at J, leaving 5 bases unmatched.

The J gene is TRBJ1-1, the V gene TRBV19; tentative D call: TRBD1 (5 bases). Trimming took off 4 bases at V and 7 bases at J, with 13 bases between the two ends. The CDR3 is 13 residues long. From germline, CDR1 is LNHDA and CDR2 SQIVND (reference sequence). The CDR3 sequence is CASSKRGTGEAFF. The CDR3 region has the DNA TGTGCCAGTAGTAAACGGGGGACTGGTGAAGCTTTCTTT.

The genes are TRBV6-1 and TRBJ1-5; 11 nucleotides align to TRBD1. J lost 3 bases, V lost 3 bases, and 4 bases had no gene match. There are 16 residues in the CDR3. The germline CDR1 and CDR2 sequences are MNHNS and SASEGT. The CDR3 bases are TGTGCCAGCAGTGAGGGGACAGGGGGACCCAATCAGCCCCAGCATTTT. Amino acids: CASSEGTGGPNQPQHF.

The chain is built from TRBV7-6 and TRBJ1-3, with D perhaps matching TRBD1 (5 bases). CDR3 length: 15 residues. Germline V gene sequence: CDR1 SGHVS, CDR2 FNYEAQ. V shed 7 bases and J shed 0 bases, with 13 bases lying between them. CDR3 residues: CASTGGALSGNTIYF. The CDR3 region has the DNA TGTGCCAGCACGGGCGGGGCACTCTCTGGAAACACCATATATTTT.

This clone is a singleton in its sample. V usage is TRBV7-6 and J usage is TRBJ2-3, with TRBD2 identical over 8 bases. CDR3 length: 16 residues. The germline CDR1 and CDR2 sequences are SGHVS and FNYEAQ. V gave up 5 bases and J gave up 5 bases; unmatched junction bases: 12. CDR3 amino acids: CASSPQLIAGLDTQYF. CDR3 sequence (DNA): TGTGCCAGCAGCCCTCAGTTGATAGCGGGATTAGATACGCAGTATTTT.

The rearrangement links TRBV6-1 to TRBJ2-1, with a tentative D call TRBD2 (5 bases). The germline V gene encodes CDR1 MNHNS and CDR2 SASEGT. V dropped 5 bases and J dropped 6 bases, with 17 bases sitting between them. The CDR3 runs 15 residues. CDR3 in DNA: TGTGCCAGCAGTAACCTAGCTGGGATTTCCAATGAGCAGTTCTTC. Translating gives CASSNLAGISNEQFF.

A note on this clone: In the same sample, other DNA sequences code for this CDR3. The chain joins TRBV28 to TRBJ2-7; D may be TRBD1 (5 bases). The CDR3 consists of 14 residues. The germline CDR1 and CDR2 sequences are MDHEN and SYDVKM. V was cut by 1 base and J by 0 bases, with 7 bases left in between. CDR3 sequence (DNA): TGTGCCAGCAGTTTATTGCAGGGCTCCTACGAGCAGTACTTC. Translated: CASSLLQGSYEQYF. Using reference TRBV28 and TRBJ2-7 for the parts outside the CDR3, the full variable domain is DVKVTQSSRYLVKRTGEKVFLECVQDMDHENMFWYRQDPGLGLRLIYFSYDVKMKEKGDIPEGYSVSREKKERFSLILESASTNQTSMYLCASSLLQGSYEQYFGPGTRLTVT.

J is TRBJ1-6 and V is TRBV27, with 10 bases identical to TRBD1. Germline CDR1 and CDR2: MNHEY and SMNVEV (reference sequence). The length of the CDR3 is 16 residues. V shed 2 bases and J 7 bases; nucleotides not matched to a gene: 5. In nucleotides, the CDR3 is TGTGCCAGCAGTTTAAGGGACAGGGGCCGGAATTCACCCCTCCACTTT. The encoded protein is CASSLRDRGRNSPLHF.

This chain connects TRBV11-2 to TRBJ2-1; a weak D match, TRBD2 (5 bases). The V gene's germline CDR1 is SGHAT and CDR2 FQNNGV. V was cut by 3 bases and J by 5 bases, with 14 bases left in between. The CDR3 has 15 residues. CDR3 sequence (DNA): TGTGCCAGCAGCTTTTTACTAGGCGGTCACAATGAGCAGTTCTTC. It translates to CASSFLLGGHNEQFF.

The chain uses TRBV9 and TRBJ2-5, with D tentatively TRBD1 (5 bases). Germline V CDR1 and CDR2: SGDLS, YYNGEE. The germline V and J ends were trimmed by 0 bases and 3 bases, with 12 bases remaining between them. This CDR3 is built from 15 residues. CDR3 DNA: TGTGCCAGCAGCGTAGGGACACGGAGCGAAGAGACCCAGTACTTC. Amino acids: CASSVGTRSEETQYF.

The CDR3 spells CASSLWATGELFF. The CDR3 nucleotides are TGTGCCAGCAGCTTATGGGCTACCGGGGAGCTGTTTTTT. The rearrangement links TRBV11-3 to TRBJ2-2; no definite D call. The V and J ends lost 2 bases and 5 bases respectively, with 6 bases between them. CDR1 and CDR2 (germline): SGHNT, YENEEA. This CDR3 is 13 amino acids long.

This CDR3 is CASSTGRRRYEQYF. The CDR3 DNA follows: TGTGCCAGCAGTACAGGGCGCAGGCGCTACGAGCAGTACTTC. J is TRBJ2-7 and V is TRBV6-5; D may be TRBD1 (6 bases). V gave up 5 bases and J gave up 3 bases, with 14 bases separating them. The CDR3 covers 14 residues. Germline V CDR1 and CDR2: MNHEY, SVGAGI.

This sequence joins TRBV30 and TRBJ1-5; D unclear. Germline V lookup: CDR1 GTSNPN, CDR2 SVGIG (reference sequence). The CDR3 loop spans 12 amino acids. V was clipped by 0 bases and J by 3 bases, with 3 bases between them. The CDR3 protein is CAWSVLNQPQHF. DNA for the CDR3: TGTGCCTGGAGTGTCCTCAATCAGCCCCAGCATTTT.

The CDR3 here is CASRRTGTSDTGELFF. In DNA form, the CDR3 reads TGTGCCAGCAGGCGAACCGGGACTTCAGACACCGGGGAGCTGTTTTTT. The gene calls are TRBV11-2 and TRBJ2-2; possible D gene TRBD2, 6 bases. Trimming shortened V by 6 bases and J by 3 bases, and 17 bases separated the two germline ends. Germline V lookup: CDR1 SGHAT, CDR2 FQNNGV. This CDR3 is 16 amino acids long.